The present TCR beta chain was sequenced within a study of T cell clonality in common variable immunodeficiency. Findings of the study overall: The cause of increased CVID clonality remains unclear without subpopulation sequencing. Common variable immunodeficiency TCR beta sequences reportedly had fewer deletions and N-nucleotide insertions.

This CDR3 has 18 residues. The germline V gene has CDR1 SNHLY and CDR2 FYNNEI. J was trimmed by 0 bases and V by 8 bases; bases with no gene match: 12. Patients and controls were mostly of Caucasian heritage. Replacement immunoglobulin had been given to every CVID subject for at least one year. Remarks on this clone: Antigen unknown. The read finishes 3 residues shy of the CDR3 end, and the germline J gene is used to complete it.

TCRdb's copy holds only in-frame clones and misses some; the assay was immunoSEQ multiplex PCR. Observed in the sample are about 28,000 clones, none of them singletons. The specimen was peripheral blood mononuclear cells. The receptor was derived from a human donor with common variable immunodeficiency. The V and J genes are TRBV2 and TRBJ1-3; the match to TRBD1 covers 11 bases. The CDR3 DNA, read in part, is TGTGCCAGCCAACATGGACAGGGGGCAGGCCCCTCTGGAAACACC. This translates into CASQHGQGAGPSGNT. The complete CDR3 reads CASQHGQGAGPSGNTIYF.